This T cell receptor beta chain was recovered during a study of cytomegalovirus exposure and HLA in healthy donors. Study-level findings and limits: Associated with cytomegalovirus, according to the listing, were some 180 TCR beta chains.

A single count supports this clone. Its antigen is as yet unknown. Data came from immunoSEQ multiplex PCR; TCRdb stores just in-frame clones and leaves some out. Of approximately 260,000 clones listed, around 85% were seen once; the top ten hold 0.95% to 1.5%. From germline, CDR1 is SEHNR and CDR2 FQNEAQ (reference sequence). V was trimmed by 6 bases and J by 4 bases, leaving 15 bases between them. This CDR3 is built from 14 residues. Sample: PBMCs. The clonotype was recovered from a woman aged 30 to 39 in good health and CMV-seropositive. The chain is built from TRBV7-9 and TRBJ1-1; possible D gene TRBD1, 5 bases. DNA for the CDR3: TGTGCCAGCAGGTGGGCCCAGGGCGGCACTGAAGCTTTCTTT. Amino acid sequence: CASRWAQGGTEAFF. The variable domain in full, completed from reference TRBV7-9 and TRBJ1-1, reads DTGVSQNPRHKITKRGQNVTFRCDPISEHNRLYWYRQTLGQGPEFLTYFQNEAQLEKSRLLSDRFSAERPKGSFSTLEIQRTEQGDSAMYLCASRWAQGGTEAFFGQGTRLTVV.